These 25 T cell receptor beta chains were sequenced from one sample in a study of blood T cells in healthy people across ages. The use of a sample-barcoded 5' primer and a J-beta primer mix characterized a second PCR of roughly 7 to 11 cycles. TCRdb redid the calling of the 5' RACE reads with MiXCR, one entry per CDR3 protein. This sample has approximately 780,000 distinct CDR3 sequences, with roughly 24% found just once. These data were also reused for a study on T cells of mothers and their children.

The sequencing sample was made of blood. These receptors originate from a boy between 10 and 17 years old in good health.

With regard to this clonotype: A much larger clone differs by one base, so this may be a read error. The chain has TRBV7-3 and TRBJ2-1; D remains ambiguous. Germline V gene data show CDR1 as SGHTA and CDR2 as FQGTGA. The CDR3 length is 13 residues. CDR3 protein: CGSSLTLETQQFF. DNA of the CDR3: TGTGGCAGCAGCTTAACTCTAGAGACTCAGCAGTTCTTC.

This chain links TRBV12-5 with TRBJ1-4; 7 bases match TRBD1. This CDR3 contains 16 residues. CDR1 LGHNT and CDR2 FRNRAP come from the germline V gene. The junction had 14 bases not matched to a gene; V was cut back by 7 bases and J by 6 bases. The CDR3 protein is CASVRETGYADEKLFF. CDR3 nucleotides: TGTGCTAGTGTCAGGGAGACAGGGTATGCGGATGAAAAACTGTTTTTT.

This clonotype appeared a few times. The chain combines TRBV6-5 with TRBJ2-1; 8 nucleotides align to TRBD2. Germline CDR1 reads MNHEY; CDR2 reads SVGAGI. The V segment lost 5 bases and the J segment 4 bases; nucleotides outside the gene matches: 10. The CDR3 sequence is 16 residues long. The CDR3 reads CASSPHGGGPYNEQFF. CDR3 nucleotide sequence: TGTGCCAGCAGTCCACATGGCGGGGGGCCTTACAATGAGCAGTTCTTC.

The DNA for the CDR3 is TGCGCCAGCAGCCAAGAAAGATATCCGAACTATGGCTACACCTTC. It specifies CASSQERYPNYGYTF. This chain joins TRBV4-1 and TRBJ1-2; no firm D call. Germline V CDR1 and CDR2: MGHRA, YSYEKL. The CDR3 is 15 amino acids. Trimming stripped 0 bases from V and 2 bases from J, with 10 bases between.

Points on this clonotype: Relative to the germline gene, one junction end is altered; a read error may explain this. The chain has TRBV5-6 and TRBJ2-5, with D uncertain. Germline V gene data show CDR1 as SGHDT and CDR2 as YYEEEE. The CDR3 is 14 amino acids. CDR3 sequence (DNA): TGTGCCAGCAGCCTGAAGTTAGCCCTGCGGACCCAGCACTTC. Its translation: CASSLKLALRTQHF. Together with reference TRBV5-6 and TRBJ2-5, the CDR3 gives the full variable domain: DAGVTQSPTHLIKTRGQQVTLRCSPKSGHDTVSWYQQALGQGPQFIFQYYEEEERQRGNFPDRFSGHQFPNYSSELNVNALLLGDSALYLCASSLKLALRTQHFGPGTRLLVL.

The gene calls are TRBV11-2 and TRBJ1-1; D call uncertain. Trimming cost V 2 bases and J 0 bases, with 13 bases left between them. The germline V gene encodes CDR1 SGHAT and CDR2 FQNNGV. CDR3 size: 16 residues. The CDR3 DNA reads TGTGCCAGCAGCTTAATGAGGGCCAACCTGAACACTGAAGCTTTCTTT. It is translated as CASSLMRANLNTEAFF.

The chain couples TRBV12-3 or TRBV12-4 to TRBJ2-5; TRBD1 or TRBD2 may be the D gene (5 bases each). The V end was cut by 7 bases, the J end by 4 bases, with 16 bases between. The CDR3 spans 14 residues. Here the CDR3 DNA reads TGTGCCAGCACCGCCGGGGCCTCGTTAGAGACCCAGTACTTC. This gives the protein CASTAGASLETQYF.

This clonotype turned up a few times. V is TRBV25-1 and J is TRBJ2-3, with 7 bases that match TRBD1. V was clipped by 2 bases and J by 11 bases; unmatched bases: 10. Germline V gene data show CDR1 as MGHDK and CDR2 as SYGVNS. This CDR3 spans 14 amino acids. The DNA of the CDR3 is TGTGCCAGCAGTGAAAACCGGGACACAGGGGAGCAGTATTTT. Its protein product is CASSENRDTGEQYF.

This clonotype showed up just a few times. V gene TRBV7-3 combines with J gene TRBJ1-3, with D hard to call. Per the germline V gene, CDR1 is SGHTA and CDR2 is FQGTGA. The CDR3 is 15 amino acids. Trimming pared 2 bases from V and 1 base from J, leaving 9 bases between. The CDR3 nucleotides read TGTGCCAGCAGCTTAGGTGATGGGTCTGGAAACACCATATATTTT. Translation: CASSLGDGSGNTIYF.

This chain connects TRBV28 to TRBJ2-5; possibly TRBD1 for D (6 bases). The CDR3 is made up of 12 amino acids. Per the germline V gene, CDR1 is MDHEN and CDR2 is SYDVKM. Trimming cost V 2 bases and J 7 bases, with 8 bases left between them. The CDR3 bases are TGTGCCAGCAGTTTAAACAGGGTGACCCAGTACTTC. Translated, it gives CASSLNRVTQYF.

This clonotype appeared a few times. CDR3 sequence: CSARETGGLGETQYF. The DNA for the CDR3 is TGCAGTGCTAGAGAAACAGGGGGATTGGGGGAGACCCAGTACTTC. This sequence joins TRBV20-1 and TRBJ2-5, with TRBD1 matching over 8 bases. Germline trimming cut 0 bases from V and 5 bases from J; bases unmatched to any gene: 8. The CDR3 sequence is 15 residues long. CDR1 and CDR2 from the germline V gene are DFQATT and SNEGSKA (reference sequence).

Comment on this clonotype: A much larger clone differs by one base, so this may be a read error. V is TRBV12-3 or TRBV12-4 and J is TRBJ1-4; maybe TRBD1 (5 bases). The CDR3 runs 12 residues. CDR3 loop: CASSWGYEKPFF. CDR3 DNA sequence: TGTGCCAGCAGTTGGGGGTATGAAAAACCGTTTTTT.

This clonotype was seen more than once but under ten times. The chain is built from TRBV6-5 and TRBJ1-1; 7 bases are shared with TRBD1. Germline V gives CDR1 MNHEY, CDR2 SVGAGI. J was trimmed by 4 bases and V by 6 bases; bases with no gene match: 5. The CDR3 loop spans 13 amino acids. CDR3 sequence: CASRQGGLTEAFF. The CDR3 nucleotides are TGTGCCAGCAGACAAGGGGGCCTCACTGAAGCTTTCTTT.

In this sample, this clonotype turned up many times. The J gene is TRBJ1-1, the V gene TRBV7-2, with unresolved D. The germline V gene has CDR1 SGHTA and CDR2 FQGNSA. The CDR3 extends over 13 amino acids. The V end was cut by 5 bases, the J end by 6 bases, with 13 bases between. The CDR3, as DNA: TGTGCCAGCAGCCCACCCGCCGGGGCTGAAGCTTTCTTT. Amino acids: CASSPPAGAEAFF.

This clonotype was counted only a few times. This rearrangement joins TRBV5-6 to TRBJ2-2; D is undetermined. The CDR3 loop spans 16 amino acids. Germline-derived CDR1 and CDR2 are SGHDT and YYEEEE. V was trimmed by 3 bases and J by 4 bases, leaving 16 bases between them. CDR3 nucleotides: TGTGCCAGCAGCTCCCAGGCGAGTCCTCCCACCGGGGAGCTGTTTTTT. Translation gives CASSSQASPPTGELFF. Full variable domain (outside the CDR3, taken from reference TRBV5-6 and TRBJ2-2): DAGVTQSPTHLIKTRGQQVTLRCSPKSGHDTVSWYQQALGQGPQFIFQYYEEEERQRGNFPDRFSGHQFPNYSSELNVNALLLGDSALYLCASSSQASPPTGELFFGEGSRLTVL.

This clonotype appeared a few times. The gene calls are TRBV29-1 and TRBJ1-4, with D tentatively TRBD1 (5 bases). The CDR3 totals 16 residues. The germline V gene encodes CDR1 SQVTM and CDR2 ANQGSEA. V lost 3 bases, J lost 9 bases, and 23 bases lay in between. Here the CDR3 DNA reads TGCAGCGTTGATGAGGCAGGGCCTGGTTCGATGAAAAAACTGTTTTTT. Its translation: CSVDEAGPGSMKKLFF.

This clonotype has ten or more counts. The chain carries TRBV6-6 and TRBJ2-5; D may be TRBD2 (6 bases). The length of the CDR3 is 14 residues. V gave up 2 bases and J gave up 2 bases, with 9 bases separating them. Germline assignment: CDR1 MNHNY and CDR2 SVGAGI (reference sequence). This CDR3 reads CASSYAGLQETQYF. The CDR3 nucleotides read TGTGCCAGCAGTTACGCGGGATTGCAAGAGACCCAGTACTTC.

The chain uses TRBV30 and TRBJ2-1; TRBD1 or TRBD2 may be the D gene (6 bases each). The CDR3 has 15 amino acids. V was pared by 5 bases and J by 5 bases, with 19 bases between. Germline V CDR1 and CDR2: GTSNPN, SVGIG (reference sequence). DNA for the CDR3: TGTGCCTGGCTTCGTTTGGGGGGCCGCGACAATGAGCAGTTCTTC. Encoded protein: CAWLRLGGRDNEQFF. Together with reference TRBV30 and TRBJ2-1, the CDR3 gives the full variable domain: SQTIHQWPATLVQPVGSPLSLECTVEGTSNPNLYWYRQAAGRGLQLLFYSVGIGQISSEVPQNLSASRPQDRQFILSSKKLLLSDSGFYLCAWLRLGGRDNEQFFGPGTRLTVL.

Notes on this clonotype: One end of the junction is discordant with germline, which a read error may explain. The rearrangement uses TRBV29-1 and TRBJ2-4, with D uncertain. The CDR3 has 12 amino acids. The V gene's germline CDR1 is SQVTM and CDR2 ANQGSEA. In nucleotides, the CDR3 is TGCAGTGTTGCGGCCGACAAAAACATTCAGTACTTC. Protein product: CSVAADKNIQYF.

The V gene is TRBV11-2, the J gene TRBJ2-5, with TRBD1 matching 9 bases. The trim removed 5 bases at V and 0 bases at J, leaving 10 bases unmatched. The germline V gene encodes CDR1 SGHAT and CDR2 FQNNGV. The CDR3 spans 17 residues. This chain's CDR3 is CASSVRQGGGYQETQYF. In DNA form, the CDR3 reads TGTGCCAGCAGCGTAAGACAGGGGGGAGGATACCAAGAGACCCAGTACTTC.

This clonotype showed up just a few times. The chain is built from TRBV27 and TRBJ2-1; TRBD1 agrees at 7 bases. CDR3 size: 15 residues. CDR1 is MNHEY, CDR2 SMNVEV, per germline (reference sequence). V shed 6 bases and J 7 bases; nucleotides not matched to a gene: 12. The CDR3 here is CASRNIQGIENEQFF. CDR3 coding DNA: TGTGCCAGCAGGAATATACAGGGGATTGAGAATGAGCAGTTCTTC.

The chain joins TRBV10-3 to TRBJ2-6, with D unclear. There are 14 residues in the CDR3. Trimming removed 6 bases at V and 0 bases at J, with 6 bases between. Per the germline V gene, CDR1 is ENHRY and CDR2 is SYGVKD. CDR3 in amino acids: CAIRPDSGANVLTF. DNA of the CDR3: TGTGCCATCAGGCCTGACTCTGGGGCCAACGTCCTGACTTTC.

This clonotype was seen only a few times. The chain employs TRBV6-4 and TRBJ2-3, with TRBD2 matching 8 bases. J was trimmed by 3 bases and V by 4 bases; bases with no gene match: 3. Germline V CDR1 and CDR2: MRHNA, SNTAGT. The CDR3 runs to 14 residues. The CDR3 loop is CASSAGGATDTQYF. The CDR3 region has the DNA TGTGCCAGCAGTGCCGGGGGGGCTACAGATACGCAGTATTTT.

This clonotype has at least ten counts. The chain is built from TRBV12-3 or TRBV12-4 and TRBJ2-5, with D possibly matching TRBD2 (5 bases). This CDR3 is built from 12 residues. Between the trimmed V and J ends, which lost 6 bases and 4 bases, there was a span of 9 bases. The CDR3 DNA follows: TGTGCCAGCAGCACTGCGGGAGAGACCCAGTACTTC. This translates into CASSTAGETQYF.

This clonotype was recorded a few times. CDR3: CASSQDYAFGLVTGELFF. The CDR3 DNA follows: TGCGCCAGCAGCCAAGATTATGCGTTCGGACTAGTCACCGGGGAGCTGTTTTTT. The gene calls are TRBV4-1 and TRBJ2-2; 7 positions agree with TRBD2. Trimming at V came to 0 bases and at J to 4 bases, leaving 11 bases not matched to a gene. CDR1 is MGHRA, CDR2 YSYEKL, per germline. The CDR3 length is 18 residues.